This T cell receptor (beta chain) stems from a study of OX40 agonist ivuxolimab in advanced cancers. In germline, CDR1 is ENHRY, CDR2 SYGVKD. V shed 11 bases, J shed 10 bases, and the junction held 9 bases outside the gene matches. The CDR3 has 13 residues. Study findings and constraints: Some of the lowest clonal expansion was seen in partial responders at 0.1-3.0 mg/kg.

With regard to this clone: Antigen specificity is unknown.

TCRdb keeps only in-frame clones here, not all; method: immunoSEQ multiplex PCR. The data show about 50,000 clones, roughly 79% seen once. The sample consisted of CD4+ or CD8+ T cells sorted from blood, taken in a trial of the OX40 agonist ivuxolimab. The gene calls are TRBV10-3 and TRBJ1-6; 9 bases are a match to TRBD1. This receptor was obtained from an adult with an advanced solid tumor such as melanoma, head and neck, liver or kidney cancer. CDR3 residues: CASSGTGRSPLHF. CDR3 DNA: TGTGCCTCGTCCGGGACAGGGAGATCACCCCTCCACTTT.